This T cell receptor beta chain derives from a study of identical twins. A universal primer site was created by template switching, with the cDNA bearing unique molecular identifiers. TCRdb reprocessed the 5' RACE reads with MiXCR, giving one entry per CDR3 protein. The sample comprises hundreds of thousands of distinct CDR3 sequences, 9% to 15% of which are singletons, and around 1.5% rests with the top ten. CDR3 size: 15 residues. J was trimmed by 4 bases and V by 1 base; bases with no gene match: 5. The germline V gene encodes CDR1 SGHAT and CDR2 FQNNGV. Study-level results: Analyses of zero insertions could, in part, be confounded by invariant MAIT and iNKT cells. Researchers reported weaker excess twin sharing in beta out-of-frame sequences. For cord blood, abundant beta clonotypes had fewer insertions, unlike memory repertoires, which showed none.

As to this clonotype: Its target is not known.

In addition, the sample was reused for a study of yellow fever vaccine responses in identical twins.

The clonotype was recovered from a woman aged 18-29 years in good health. The material sequenced was PBMCs. This sequence joins TRBV11-2 and TRBJ2-3; 7 bases fit TRBD2. In DNA form, the CDR3 reads TGTGCCAGCAGCTTAGCGGGAGGCAAATCAGATACGCAGTATTTT. Translated, it gives CASSLAGGKSDTQYF.